These 29 T cell receptor beta chains were sequenced from one sample in a study of blood T cell repertoires in COVID-19. This table comes from immunoSEQ multiplex PCR, and its TCRdb copy is limited to in-frame clones, with some not included. Of approximately 89,000 clones in the sample, roughly 80% are singletons; the top ten hold around 11%. The material sequenced was peripheral blood. These receptors came from a woman in her seventies with active or convalescent COVID-19.

This clone has a handful of counts. This chain joins TRBV4-2 and TRBJ1-2; 7 nucleotides align to TRBD1. J was trimmed by 2 bases and V by 8 bases; bases with no gene match: 5. This CDR3 has 13 residues. From germline, CDR1 is LGHNA and CDR2 YNFKEQ. This CDR3 is CASRRQGNYGYTF. The CDR3, as DNA: TGTGCCAGCCGCAGACAGGGAAACTATGGCTACACCTTC.

The CDR3 bases are TGTGCCAGCTCACCGGGGCAGAGAACCTACGAGCAGTACTTC. Protein sequence: CASSPGQRTYEQYF. The V and J genes are TRBV18 and TRBJ2-7; a weak D match, TRBD1 (5 bases). Trimming pared 3 bases from V and 2 bases from J, leaving 11 bases between. Germline CDR1 KGHSH, CDR2 LQKENI. CDR3 length: 14 residues. Based on the CDR3 plus reference TRBV18 and TRBJ2-7, the full variable domain is NAGVMQNPRHLVRRRGQEARLRCSPMKGHSHVYWYRQLPEEGLKFMVYLQKENIIDESGMPKERFSAEFPKEGPSILRIQQVVRGDSAAYFCASSPGQRTYEQYFGPGTRLTVT.

This clone was found once. Here the CDR3 omits its conserved ending phenylalanine or tryptophan, so a read error is the likely source. The DNA is left out, because the CDR3 cannot be placed on it with certainty; the CDR3 is given as TCRdb lists it. This rearrangement joins TRBV6-4 to TRBJ1-6. Germline V gene data show CDR1 as MRHNA and CDR2 as SNTAGT. The CDR3 numbers 10 amino acids, ends counted. This CDR3 reads CASSGRTPRG.

The chain combines TRBV7-2 with TRBJ1-5; 10 bases are a match to TRBD1. J was trimmed by 3 bases and V by 1 base; bases with no gene match: 3. This CDR3 has 16 residues. Germline assignment: CDR1 SGHTA and CDR2 FQGNSA. CDR3 in DNA: TGTGCCAGCAGCTTAGGACAGGGGGCGAACAATCAGCCCCAGCATTTT. Translation gives CASSLGQGANNQPQHF. The complete variable domain, with remaining parts taken from reference TRBV7-2 and TRBJ1-5, reads GAGVSQSPSNKVTEKGKDVELRCDPISGHTALYWYRQSLGQGLEFLIYFQGNSAPDKSGLPSDRFSAERTGGSVSTLTIQRTQQEDSAVYLCASSLGQGANNQPQHFGDGTRLSIL.

The V and J genes are TRBV7-9 and TRBJ1-1, with 7 bases lining up with TRBD1. This CDR3 comprises 14 residues. J gave up 1 base and V 6 bases, and 5 bases lay outside the gene matches. Germline V gene data show CDR1 as SEHNR and CDR2 as FQNEAQ (reference sequence). The DNA of the CDR3 is TGTGCCAGCAGGGAGCAGGGGGAGAACACTGAAGCTTTCTTT. This sequence encodes CASREQGENTEAFF.

The chain uses TRBV5-1 and TRBJ2-1, with D possibly matching TRBD2 (6 bases). The CDR3 totals 16 residues. V lost 7 bases, J lost 6 bases, and 23 bases lay in between. Germline V lookup: CDR1 SGHRS, CDR2 YFSETQ. CDR3 sequence (DNA): TGCGCCAGCGAGCCCGGGGGACTCCCCCGGGGCAATGAGCAGTTCTTC. This gives the protein CASEPGGLPRGNEQFF.

The rearrangement joins TRBV28 to TRBJ1-2; 7 nucleotides line up with TRBD1. The length of the CDR3 is 14 residues. Germline V lookup: CDR1 MDHEN, CDR2 SYDVKM. V was pared by 5 bases and J by 2 bases, with 5 bases of the junction left unmatched. CDR3 amino acids: CASSVTGSNYGYTF. DNA for the CDR3: TGTGCCAGCAGTGTGACAGGGAGCAACTATGGCTACACCTTC.

The chain has TRBV6-2 or TRBV6-3 and TRBJ2-5, with TRBD1 identical over 9 bases. The J call may be in error: the DNA end matches TRBJ2-7 better. Germline V gene data show CDR1 as MNHEY and CDR2 as SVGEGT. The CDR3 contains 15 residues. CDR3 sequence (DNA): TGTGCCAGCAGTTCATTGAGGACAGGGGTTCGCGAGCAGTACTTC. It specifies CASSSLRTGVREQYF.

V is TRBV7-2 and J is TRBJ1-5, with D perhaps matching TRBD1 (6 bases). The CDR3 runs 16 residues. CDR1 SGHTA and CDR2 FQGNSA come from the germline V gene. The V end lost 4 bases, the J end lost 2 bases, and 15 bases lay between the germline ends. CDR3 in amino acids: CASSWRGGDGNQPQHF. Written as DNA, the CDR3 is TGTGCCAGCAGCTGGCGAGGGGGAGATGGCAATCAGCCCCAGCATTTT.

This clone has a handful of counts. The V call is TRBV6-1, the J call TRBJ2-2; TRBD2 might be the D (5 bases). This CDR3 region has 12 residues. V was pared by 2 bases and J by 11 bases, with 9 bases between. CDR1 is MNHNS and CDR2 is SASEGT in the germline V gene. The CDR3 loop is CASSENRGELFF. CDR3 DNA: TGTGCCAGCAGTGAAAACCGGGGAGAGCTGTTTTTT.

J is TRBJ2-7 and V is TRBV5-4; TRBD2 matches 7 bases. Trimming at V came to 2 bases and at J to 6 bases, leaving 8 bases not matched to a gene. The CDR3 consists of 14 residues. Per germline, CDR1 SGHNT and CDR2 YYREEE (reference sequence). CDR3 in DNA: TGTGCCAGCAGCTTCGTAGGGCAGCGGGGCGAGCAGTACTTC. Translated: CASSFVGQRGEQYF.

The V and J genes are TRBV27 and TRBJ2-7; maybe TRBD1 (6 bases). CDR3 length: 18 amino acids. Germline CDR1 reads MNHEY; CDR2 reads SMNVEV (reference sequence). V shed 0 bases and J shed 0 bases, with 18 bases lying between them. CDR3 coding DNA: TGTGCCAGCAGTTTATCCCTACCCAGGGGAACGAGCTCCTACGAGCAGTACTTC. It translates to CASSLSLPRGTSSYEQYF.

The V and J genes are TRBV7-8 and TRBJ2-2; D remains unclear. Germline values: CDR1 SGHVS, CDR2 FQNEAQ. This CDR3 contains 13 residues. V lost 4 bases, J lost 4 bases, and 7 bases lay in between. CDR3 sequence reads: CASSYQVTGELFF. CDR3 nucleotides: TGTGCCAGCAGCTATCAGGTCACCGGGGAGCTGTTTTTT.

V gene TRBV18 combines with J gene TRBJ2-3; the match to TRBD2 covers 9 bases. This CDR3 comprises 16 residues. Trimming removed 2 bases from V and 0 bases from J; junction bases left unmatched: 3. In germline, CDR1 is KGHSH, CDR2 LQKENI. The CDR3 coding sequence is TGTGCCAGCTCACCATCTAGCGGGGTGAGCACAGATACGCAGTATTTT. Translation: CASSPSSGVSTDTQYF. Full variable domain (outside the CDR3, taken from reference TRBV18 and TRBJ2-3): NAGVMQNPRHLVRRRGQEARLRCSPMKGHSHVYWYRQLPEEGLKFMVYLQKENIIDESGMPKERFSAEFPKEGPSILRIQQVVRGDSAAYFCASSPSSGVSTDTQYFGPGTRLTVL.

V gene TRBV27 combines with J gene TRBJ2-1, with TRBD2 identical over 14 bases. Trimming at V came to 5 bases and at J to 9 bases, leaving 6 bases not matched to a gene. The CDR3 length is 15 residues. The germline V gene encodes CDR1 MNHEY and CDR2 SMNVEV (reference sequence). CDR3 loop: CASSRYGTSGGEQFF. DNA for the CDR3: TGTGCCAGCAGTAGATATGGGACTAGCGGGGGTGAGCAGTTCTTC.

V is TRBV5-4 and J is TRBJ1-1; D perhaps matches TRBD1 (6 bases). Germline-derived CDR1 and CDR2 are SGHNT and YYREEE (reference sequence). The CDR3 spans 15 residues. V lost 2 bases to trimming and J lost 2 bases, with 13 bases between them. CDR3 amino acids: CASSFRGRGNTEAFF. DNA for the CDR3: TGTGCCAGCAGCTTTCGAGGCAGGGGAAACACTGAAGCTTTCTTT.

The chain recombines TRBV19 with TRBJ1-1, with 9 bases lining up with TRBD1. Germline CDR1 LNHDA, CDR2 SQIVND (reference sequence). The CDR3 loop spans 16 amino acids. The junction had 13 bases not matched to a gene; V was cut back by 5 bases and J by 6 bases. The CDR3 spells CASSSERGQGPAEAFF. CDR3 bases: TGTGCCAGTAGTTCCGAAAGGGGACAGGGACCCGCTGAAGCTTTCTTT.

The chain combines TRBV6-5 with TRBJ2-5, with 7 bases lining up with TRBD1. Germline CDR1 and CDR2: MNHEY and SVGAGI. This CDR3 has 15 residues. The J segment lost 2 bases and the V segment lost 2 bases, leaving 5 bases of the junction unmatched. The CDR3 spells CASSYTTGLQETQYF. CDR3 DNA sequence: TGTGCCAGCAGTTACACGACAGGGCTACAAGAGACCCAGTACTTC.

V and J are TRBV11-2 and TRBJ2-1; TRBD2 aligns across 9 bases. The trim removed 5 bases at V and 2 bases at J, leaving 4 bases unmatched. The CDR3 covers 15 residues. The germline V gene has CDR1 SGHAT and CDR2 FQNNGV. The CDR3 spells CASSPRLAAYNEQFF. CDR3 DNA sequence: TGTGCCAGCAGCCCCCGACTAGCGGCCTACAATGAGCAGTTCTTC.

This sequence joins TRBV9 and TRBJ1-1, with 9 bases aligning to TRBD1. The CDR3 extends over 15 amino acids. Trimming took 3 bases from V and 4 from J; bases not matched to a gene: 7. Per the germline V gene, CDR1 is SGDLS and CDR2 is YYNGEE. CDR3 DNA: TGTGCCAGCAGCGGAAGACAGGGGGGTCCCACTGAAGCTTTCTTT. It translates to CASSGRQGGPTEAFF.

V usage is TRBV18 and J usage is TRBJ1-6, with 7 bases lining up with TRBD1. Germline values: CDR1 KGHSH, CDR2 LQKENI. V was pared by 4 bases and J by 6 bases, with 6 bases of the junction left unmatched. CDR3 length: 15 amino acids. For the CDR3, the DNA is TGTGCCAGCTCACTGGGACAGACATTTAATTCACCCCTCCACTTT. Protein sequence: CASSLGQTFNSPLHF.

The chain carries TRBV5-6 and TRBJ2-5, with 7 bases that match TRBD2. The V gene end was trimmed by 3 bases and the J gene end by 5 bases; junction bases not matched to a gene: 7. Germline V CDR1 and CDR2: SGHDT, YYEEEE. The CDR3 is 14 residues long. The CDR3 sequence is CASSSPGGFETQYF. In nucleotides, the CDR3 is TGTGCCAGCAGCTCGCCGGGGGGATTCGAGACCCAGTACTTC. The full variable domain, rest sourced from reference TRBV5-6 and TRBJ2-5, is DAGVTQSPTHLIKTRGQQVTLRCSPKSGHDTVSWYQQALGQGPQFIFQYYEEEERQRGNFPDRFSGHQFPNYSSELNVNALLLGDSALYLCASSSPGGFETQYFGPGTRLLVL.

V is TRBV4-2 and J is TRBJ2-7; 10 nucleotides match TRBD1. CDR3 length: 14 amino acids. The V segment lost 5 bases and the J segment 5 bases; nucleotides outside the gene matches: 6. CDR1 is LGHNA and CDR2 is YNFKEQ in the germline V gene. The CDR3 reads CASSSDRGIHEQYF. The CDR3 DNA sequence: TGTGCCAGCAGCTCGGACAGGGGGATACACGAGCAGTACTTC.

This clone appeared a few times. The chain has TRBV5-4 and TRBJ2-7, with D uncertain. V was cut by 5 bases and J by 0 bases, with 12 bases left in between. CDR3 length: 14 amino acids. Germline assignment: CDR1 SGHNT and CDR2 YYREEE (reference sequence). The CDR3 DNA reads as TGTGCCAGCAGAGCCGACATGAGCTCCTACGAGCAGTACTTC. Protein sequence: CASRADMSSYEQYF.

Ten or more counts support this clone. V usage is TRBV2 and J usage is TRBJ2-2, with TRBD2 as a possible D gene (6 bases). Germline V lookup: CDR1 SNHLY, CDR2 FYNNEI. With 9 bases removed from V and 1 base from J, the gap between germline ends came to 15 bases. The CDR3 length is 15 residues. The CDR3 DNA is TGTGCCAGTTCTGGGGCGGGGAGGAACACCGGGGAGCTGTTTTTT. The encoded protein is CASSGAGRNTGELFF.

As DNA, the CDR3 is TGCAGCGGAGGACAGACTAGCGGGCCCCAGCATTTT. Its translation is CSGGQTSGPQHF. V gene TRBV29-1 combines with J gene TRBJ1-5; the D gene is possibly TRBD1 (6 bases). Deletions cut 7 bases from V and 9 bases from J, with 16 bases between. CDR1 is SQVTM and CDR2 is ANQGSEA in the germline V gene. The CDR3 contains 12 residues.

The chain links TRBV28 to TRBJ2-1; 9 bases agree with TRBD2. The CDR3 covers 15 residues. Germline V lookup: CDR1 MDHEN, CDR2 SYDVKM. V lost 2 bases to trimming and J lost 1 base; unmatched junction nucleotides: 0. The CDR3 here is CASSLAGGSYNEQFF. CDR3 coding DNA: TGTGCCAGCAGTTTAGCGGGGGGGTCCTACAATGAGCAGTTCTTC.

The chain employs TRBV27 and TRBJ2-6; 8 bases are shared with TRBD1. This CDR3 spans 16 amino acids. Per the germline V gene, CDR1 is MNHEY and CDR2 is SMNVEV (reference sequence). The V and J ends lost 5 bases and 4 bases, in that order; junction bases with no gene match: 7. CDR3 nucleotides: TGTGCCAGCAGTCCGGACAGGGCTCCAGGGGCCAACGTCCTGACTTTC. Its protein is CASSPDRAPGANVLTF.

This clone was counted a single time. This chain links TRBV4-2 with TRBJ1-4; D is ambiguous. Per the germline V gene, CDR1 is LGHNA and CDR2 is YNFKEQ. The CDR3 is 14 amino acids. V was clipped by 4 bases and J by 8 bases, with 14 bases between them. CDR3 region: CASSPELIGEKLFF. The CDR3, as DNA: TGTGCCAGCAGCCCCGAGCTTATCGGGGAAAAACTGTTTTTT.